Here is one TCR beta chain with its context. No antigen is known for it. Germline V gene sequence: CDR1 SNHLY, CDR2 FYNNEI. CDR3 length: 11 residues. The germline V and J ends were trimmed by 7 bases and 3 bases, with 6 bases remaining between them. This specimen comes from a study of CD8+ T cells in alopecia areata. Overall study context: Treated individuals took tofacitinib by mouth, 5 to 10 mg twice daily. Study-wide results and caveats: Scalp sequencing captures resident alphabeta T cells of normal skin too.

Extraction of RNA preceded its reverse transcription into cDNA, which served as the sequencing template. The assay was immunoSEQ multiplex PCR, and TCRdb's table has in-frame clones only and misses some. This table holds around 100,000 clones, 60% found once. Sample treatment: oral pan-JAK inhibitor, 5-10 mg twice daily. PBMCs served as the source from which CD4+ and CD8+ T cells were sorted. This TCR was sampled from a human donor with alopecia areata. The V and J genes are TRBV2 and TRBJ2-5; D is ambiguous. The sequencing used CD8+ T cells sorted from blood, collected at roughly week 58, from a patient treated with tofacitinib. The CDR3 spells CASNSEETQYF. The CDR3, as DNA: TGTGCCAGCAATTCAGAAGAGACCCAGTACTTC.